A selection of T cell receptor beta chains follows, all from one sample in a study of OX40 agonist ivuxolimab in advanced cancers. Clones were sequenced by immunoSEQ multiplex PCR, and TCRdb holds only the in-frame ones, with some missing. The table lists tens of thousands of clones, approximately 94% of them singletons. This specimen was CD4+ or CD8+ T cells sorted from blood, taken in a trial of the OX40 agonist ivuxolimab. These receptors originate from an adult with an advanced solid tumor such as melanoma, head and neck, liver or kidney cancer. CDR3s include the opening cysteine and the closing phenylalanine or tryptophan. D genes are given only for firm matches. Not all rows give a size; the values are once, few, many and, for expanded clones, a class.

TRBD1	TRBV5-4	.	TRBJ2-7	CASSTGTGAAYEQYF	TGTGCCAGCAGCACGGGGACAGGGGCGGCCTACGAGCAGTACTTC
.	TRBV6-5	.	TRBJ2-3	CASSTTGPTDTQYF	TGTGCCAGCAGTACGACAGGACCCACAGATACGCAGTATTTT
TRBD2	TRBV29-1	.	TRBJ2-1	CSVGRASGINEQFF	TGCAGCGTTGGAAGGGCTAGCGGGATCAATGAGCAGTTCTTC
TRBD1	TRBV6-5	.	TRBJ2-7	CASSFSGTGSYEQYF	TGTGCCAGCAGTTTCTCCGGGACAGGGTCCTACGAGCAGTACTTC
.	TRBV27	once	TRBJ1-2	CASSPRNGDPGHFIGYTF	TGTGCCAGCAGTCCTAGAAACGGGGATCCGGGACACTTTATCGGCTACACCTTC
.	TRBV13	.	TRBJ1-2	CASSFGSYRPSNYGYTF	TGTGCCAGCAGCTTCGGGAGCTACAGGCCTTCCAACTATGGCTACACCTTC
TRBD1	TRBV29-1	.	TRBJ2-2	CSVEDGVGTGFPGELFF	TGCAGCGTTGAAGATGGCGTGGGGACAGGGTTCCCCGGGGAGCTGTTTTTT
TRBD2	TRBV5-8	.	TRBJ2-1	CASSLAGREGEEQFF	TGTGCCAGCAGCTTGGCCGGTCGGGAGGGAGAGGAGCAGTTCTTC
TRBD1	TRBV27	few	TRBJ2-7	CASSFRQGSYEQYF	TGTGCCAGCAGTTTTAGACAGGGAAGCTACGAGCAGTACTTC
.	TRBV5-4	.	TRBJ2-7	CARASRAAYEQYF	TGTGCCAGAGCCTCAAGAGCAGCCTACGAGCAGTACTTC
.	TRBV5-1	.	TRBJ2-6	CASSLPQGSSGANVLTF	TGCGCCAGCAGCTTGCCGCAGGGAAGCTCTGGGGCCAACGTCCTGACTTTC
.	TRBV20-1	.	TRBJ1-2	CSGTVNYGYTF	TGCAGTGGTACTGTCAACTATGGCTACACCTTC
TRBD2	TRBV4-1	.	TRBJ2-7	CASSTRLAGDDEQYF	TGCGCCAGCAGCACCCGACTAGCGGGAGACGACGAGCAGTACTTC
TRBD1	TRBV6-5	.	TRBJ2-7	CASSYDRGYEQYF	TGTGCCAGCAGTTATGACAGGGGTTACGAGCAGTACTTC
TRBD2	TRBV19	.	TRBJ2-1	CASSMAALAGGGYNEQFF	TGTGCCAGTAGTATGGCGGCGCTAGCGGGAGGTGGCTACAATGAGCAGTTCTTC
.	TRBV27	.	TRBJ1-4	CASSFSTENEKLFF	TGTGCCAGCAGTTTCTCGACAGAGAATGAAAAACTGTTTTTT